This entry lists 32 T cell receptor beta chains sequenced from one sample in a study of blood T cell repertoires in COVID-19. Clones were sequenced by immunoSEQ multiplex PCR, and TCRdb holds only the in-frame ones, with some missing. The sample comprises around 270,000 clones, around 87% of which are singletons, and about 5.2% rests with the top ten. The sample was peripheral blood. The source of these receptors is a woman aged 60-75 years with COVID-19, enrolled during active disease.

The chain is built from TRBV7-8 and TRBJ2-7, with TRBD2 matching over 7 bases. CDR3 length: 15 amino acids. The V gene end was trimmed by 5 bases and the J gene end by 0 bases; junction bases not matched to a gene: 7. Germline V gene data show CDR1 as SGHVS and CDR2 as FQNEAQ. The CDR3 here is CASSPRDYSSYEQYF. The CDR3 bases are TGTGCCAGCAGCCCCCGGGACTATAGCTCCTACGAGCAGTACTTC. Full variable domain (missing parts from reference TRBV7-8 and TRBJ2-7): GAGVSQSPRYKVAKRGQDVALRCDPISGHVSLFWYQQALGQGPEFLTYFQNEAQLDKSGLPSDRFFAERPEGSVSTLKIQRTQQEDSAVYLCASSPRDYSSYEQYFGPGTRLTVT.

The gene calls are TRBV7-3 and TRBJ2-5; 12 nucleotides agree with TRBD2. Germline CDR1 and CDR2: SGHTA and FQGTGA. Trimming removed 6 bases from V and 6 bases from J; junction bases left unmatched: 20. The CDR3 is made up of 19 amino acids. The CDR3 region is CASSLLWRRLAGDAKTQYF. The CDR3 bases are TGTGCCAGCAGTCTCCTGTGGCGCCGACTAGCGGGAGATGCAAAGACCCAGTACTTC.

This clone was seen just once. The chain is built from TRBV28 and TRBJ1-2; 10 bases line up with TRBD1. The CDR3 has 15 residues. CDR1 is MDHEN and CDR2 is SYDVKM in the germline V gene. V trimming: 4 bases; J trimming: 6 bases; junction bases outside the gene matches: 8. This chain's CDR3 is CASSSDRGRRNGYTF. The CDR3 DNA reads as TGTGCCAGCAGTTCCGACAGGGGGCGAAGAAATGGCTACACCTTC.

V usage is TRBV9 and J usage is TRBJ2-5; 9 nucleotides line up with TRBD2. In germline, CDR1 is SGDLS, CDR2 YYNGEE. V shed 4 bases, J shed 4 bases, and the junction held 5 bases outside the gene matches. The CDR3 has 14 residues. The CDR3 is CASSPRGLAETQYF. The DNA for the CDR3 is TGTGCCAGCAGCCCCCGGGGACTAGCAGAGACCCAGTACTTC.

The rearrangement links TRBV7-9 to TRBJ2-5; TRBD2 matches 7 bases. The CDR3 runs to 17 residues. Trimming at V came to 2 bases and at J to 3 bases, leaving 12 bases not matched to a gene. Germline V gene data show CDR1 as SEHNR and CDR2 as FQNEAQ (reference sequence). The DNA of the CDR3 is TGTGCCAGCAGCTTAAGTAGGGGCGGGGGATCCGAAGAGACCCAGTACTTC. It encodes CASSLSRGGGSEETQYF.

The gene calls are TRBV5-4 and TRBJ1-6, with D perhaps TRBD1 (6 bases). The CDR3 is 16 residues long. Trimming took off 2 bases at V and 0 bases at J, with 9 bases between the two ends. In germline, CDR1 is SGHNT, CDR2 YYREEE (reference sequence). CDR3 sequence: CASSLRGGSYNSPLHF. The CDR3 DNA reads as TGTGCCAGCAGCTTAAGAGGGGGCTCCTATAATTCACCCCTCCACTTT.

The chain is built from TRBV28 and TRBJ2-7, with a weak D call TRBD1 (6 bases). The CDR3 covers 16 residues. The germline V gene has CDR1 MDHEN and CDR2 SYDVKM. Trimming pared 6 bases from V and 6 bases from J, leaving 24 bases between. CDR3 region: CASSIRRTARSTEQYF. The CDR3 coding sequence is TGTGCCAGCAGCATTAGAAGGACAGCTAGATCTACCGAGCAGTACTTC.

This clone was detected many times. The V gene is TRBV3-1 (or the pseudogene TRBV3-2), the J gene TRBJ2-1; 15 bases map to TRBD2. The CDR3 length is 18 residues. The germline gives CDR1 LGHDT, CDR2 YNNKEL (reference sequence). Trimming at V came to 5 bases and at J to 5 bases, leaving 10 bases not matched to a gene. The CDR3 DNA reads TGTGCCAGCAGCTCCTGGACTAGCGGGAGGGCTTGGAACAATGAGCAGTTCTTC. This encodes CASSSWTSGRAWNNEQFF.

The V call is TRBV2, the J call TRBJ2-7; 10 bases fit TRBD2. This CDR3 is built from 15 residues. Germline V CDR1 and CDR2: SNHLY, FYNNEI. J was trimmed by 2 bases and V by 4 bases; bases with no gene match: 5. The CDR3 reads CASSGESGRAYEQYF. The CDR3 DNA reads TGTGCCAGCAGTGGGGAGAGCGGGAGGGCCTACGAGCAGTACTTC.

The chain links TRBV28 to TRBJ2-6; 7 bases align to TRBD1. Per germline, CDR1 MDHEN and CDR2 SYDVKM. The junction had 0 bases not matched to a gene; V was cut back by 5 bases and J by 2 bases. This CDR3 comprises 14 residues. CDR3 sequence: CASSDRAGANVLTF. The CDR3 DNA reads TGTGCCAGCAGTGACAGGGCTGGGGCCAACGTCCTGACTTTC.

The genes are TRBV19 and TRBJ1-5; D may be TRBD1 (6 bases). There are 13 residues in the CDR3. V was cut by 3 bases and J by 6 bases, with 9 bases left in between. Germline V lookup: CDR1 LNHDA, CDR2 SQIVND (reference sequence). This CDR3 reads CASSITGPQPQHF. The CDR3 coding sequence is TGTGCCAGTAGTATTACAGGGCCTCAGCCCCAGCATTTT. The whole variable domain, remainder taken from reference TRBV19 and TRBJ1-5, is DGGITQSPKYLFRKEGQNVTLSCEQNLNHDAMYWYRQDPGQGLRLIYYSQIVNDFQKGDIAEGYSVSREKKESFPLTVTSAQKNPTAFYLCASSITGPQPQHFGDGTRLSIL.

The chain carries TRBV6-5 and TRBJ1-1; D not certain. This CDR3 comprises 14 residues. The germline gives CDR1 MNHEY, CDR2 SVGAGI. V lost 6 bases, J lost 5 bases, and 16 bases lay in between. CDR3 residues: CASSERQARTEAFF. CDR3 bases: TGTGCCAGCAGCGAGCGGCAGGCGAGGACTGAAGCTTTCTTT.

The V call is TRBV28, the J call TRBJ1-5; D possibly corresponds to TRBD1 (5 bases). Trimming removed 4 bases from V and 5 bases from J, with 12 bases in between. The length of the CDR3 is 14 residues. CDR1 is MDHEN, CDR2 SYDVKM, per germline. The CDR3 DNA reads as TGTGCCAGCAGTTCCCCGGCAGGGTATCAGCCCCAGCATTTT. Amino acids: CASSSPAGYQPQHF.

The CDR3 region is CASSAQFSGANVLTF. As DNA, the CDR3 is TGTGCCAGCAGTGCGCAGTTCTCTGGGGCCAACGTCCTGACTTTC. The chain is built from TRBV2 and TRBJ2-6; D is undetermined. Looked up from germline, CDR1 is SNHLY and CDR2 is FYNNEI. There are 15 residues in the CDR3. V shed 4 bases and J shed 0 bases, with 7 bases lying between them.

The chain carries TRBV3-1 (or the pseudogene TRBV3-2) and TRBJ1-1, with D possibly matching TRBD1 (6 bases). Deletions cut 2 bases from V and 0 bases from J, with 10 bases between. The CDR3 length is 15 residues. Per germline, CDR1 LGHDT and CDR2 YNNKEL (reference sequence). The CDR3 reads CASSQRQVMNTEAFF. The CDR3 nucleotides read TGTGCCAGCAGCCAAAGACAGGTTATGAACACTGAAGCTTTCTTT.

The J gene is TRBJ2-1, the V gene TRBV19, with a tentative D call TRBD2 (6 bases). Per the germline V gene, CDR1 is LNHDA and CDR2 is SQIVND (reference sequence). This CDR3 has 14 amino acids. The V gene lost 2 bases and the J gene lost 2 bases, with 7 bases spanning the gap. CDR3 protein: CASSIPGAYNEQFF. The CDR3 DNA reads TGTGCCAGTAGTATACCGGGAGCCTACAATGAGCAGTTCTTC. Looking up the rest from reference TRBV19 and TRBJ2-1 gives the full variable domain: DGGITQSPKYLFRKEGQNVTLSCEQNLNHDAMYWYRQDPGQGLRLIYYSQIVNDFQKGDIAEGYSVSREKKESFPLTVTSAQKNPTAFYLCASSIPGAYNEQFFGPGTRLTVL.

The chain employs TRBV24-1 and TRBJ2-2; 8 bases line up with TRBD2. CDR1 and CDR2 (germline): KGHDR, SFDVKD. The V segment lost 8 bases and the J segment 2 bases; nucleotides outside the gene matches: 6. The CDR3 spans 15 residues. In nucleotides, the CDR3 is TGTGCCACCACCGCGGGAGGCCCTAACACCGGGGAGCTGTTTTTT. Translation: CATTAGGPNTGELFF.

This chain joins TRBV7-9 and TRBJ1-1; 9 nucleotides align to TRBD1. Germline-derived CDR1 and CDR2 are SEHNR and FQNEAQ (reference sequence). Trimming removed 3 bases from V and 3 bases from J; junction bases left unmatched: 5. CDR3 length equals 15 residues. CDR3 DNA: TGTGCCAGCAGCTTGGGGACAGGGATGGACACTGAAGCTTTCTTT. Residues: CASSLGTGMDTEAFF.

The chain couples TRBV29-1 to TRBJ2-7, with TRBD1 identical over 8 bases. This CDR3 has 14 residues. CDR1 SQVTM and CDR2 ANQGSEA come from the germline V gene. The trim removed 6 bases at V and 0 bases at J, leaving 7 bases unmatched. CDR3 amino acids: CSVVRQGSSYEQYF. For the CDR3, the DNA is TGCAGCGTGGTCCGACAGGGGAGCTCCTACGAGCAGTACTTC.

The rearrangement links TRBV24-1 to TRBJ2-3; 13 bases match TRBD2. The germline V gene has CDR1 KGHDR and CDR2 SFDVKD. The V gene end was trimmed by 2 bases and the J gene end by 4 bases; junction bases not matched to a gene: 5. This CDR3 has 17 amino acids. The chain's CDR3 is CATSDSPGLAGPDTQYF. CDR3 bases: TGTGCCACCAGTGATTCCCCGGGACTAGCGGGACCAGATACGCAGTATTTT.

V is TRBV7-3 and J is TRBJ2-2, with TRBD2 identical over 7 bases. The CDR3 spans 16 residues. In germline, CDR1 is SGHTA, CDR2 FQGTGA. V lost 5 bases, J lost 5 bases, and 11 bases stayed unmatched. The CDR3 DNA reads TGTGCCAGCAGCCCACCCGGCGGGAGCGGGACCGGGGAGCTGTTTTTT. Amino acid sequence: CASSPPGGSGTGELFF.

The chain uses TRBV30 and TRBJ1-4, with no clear D. Trimming pared 0 bases from V and 8 bases from J, leaving 13 bases between. The CDR3 has 14 amino acids. Looked up from germline, CDR1 is GTSNPN and CDR2 is SVGIG (reference sequence). The CDR3 loop is CAWSVRRAREKLFF. In DNA form, the CDR3 reads TGTGCCTGGAGTGTAAGGCGGGCCCGAGAAAAACTGTTTTTT.

V is TRBV29-1 and J is TRBJ1-2; D not certain. CDR1 and CDR2 from the germline V gene are SQVTM and ANQGSEA. V lost 7 bases, J lost 4 bases, and 13 bases lay in between. This CDR3 comprises 12 residues. Here the CDR3 DNA reads TGCAGCGCCTACGGAGTGTTCTATGGCTACACCTTC. Translation gives CSAYGVFYGYTF.

The gene calls are TRBV6-6 and TRBJ2-4; 10 bases map to TRBD2. J lost 5 bases, V lost 6 bases, and 4 bases had no gene match. This CDR3 is built from 14 residues. Germline lookup yields CDR1 MNHNY and CDR2 SVGAGI (reference sequence). The CDR3 coding sequence is TGTGCCAGCAGACCAGGACTAGCGGAAAACATTCAGTACTTC. Translated, it gives CASRPGLAENIQYF.

This clone was detected once. The V and J genes are TRBV18 and TRBJ2-5; TRBD1 agrees at 9 bases. CDR1 and CDR2 from the germline V gene are KGHSH and LQKENI. V shed 6 bases and J 2 bases; nucleotides not matched to a gene: 10. This CDR3 region has 16 residues. The CDR3 loop is CASSPWTGVVQETQYF. The CDR3 bases are TGTGCCAGCTCGCCTTGGACAGGGGTGGTACAAGAGACCCAGTACTTC.

The rearrangement uses TRBV5-4 and TRBJ1-4; 7 bases map to TRBD1. With V trimmed by 3 bases and J by 5 bases, 4 bases remained unmatched. Germline values: CDR1 SGHNT, CDR2 YYREEE (reference sequence). The CDR3 extends over 14 amino acids. CDR3 bases: TGTGCCAGCAGCTACAGGGGCGTGAATGAAAAACTGTTTTTT. Protein: CASSYRGVNEKLFF.

The chain uses TRBV6-4 and TRBJ2-2, with D uncertain. The germline V gene has CDR1 MRHNA and CDR2 SNTAGT. V was trimmed by 0 bases and J by 5 bases, leaving 7 bases between them. The CDR3 is made up of 14 amino acids. DNA for the CDR3: TGTGCCAGCAGTGACTCGAGCGCAACCGGGGAGCTGTTTTTT. Its protein product is CASSDSSATGELFF.

The chain joins TRBV5-4 to TRBJ1-4; D not certain. Trimming stripped 5 bases from V and 7 bases from J, with 18 bases between. The CDR3 loop spans 15 amino acids. CDR1 is SGHNT, CDR2 YYREEE, per germline (reference sequence). CDR3 coding DNA: TGTGCCAGCAGTGCTGCTGGTTCTCACAGTGAAAAACTGTTTTTT. Translation gives CASSAAGSHSEKLFF.

A word on this clone: In the same sample, other DNA sequences code for this CDR3. The J gene is TRBJ1-1, the V gene TRBV6-5, with 7 bases lining up with TRBD1. The CDR3 extends over 15 amino acids. Germline V gene lookup returns CDR1 MNHEY and CDR2 SVGAGI. With 0 bases clipped from V and 0 bases from J, the junction kept 1 base outside the gene matches. CDR3 DNA sequence: TGTGCCAGCAGTTACTCGGGACAGTTGAACACTGAAGCTTTCTTT. It encodes CASSYSGQLNTEAFF.

This chain links TRBV5-6 with TRBJ1-2; D is unresolved. Deletions cut 4 bases from V and 6 bases from J, with 16 bases between. The CDR3 has 14 amino acids. The germline CDR1 and CDR2 sequences are SGHDT and YYEEEE. The CDR3 region is CASSPRFDRDGYTF. In DNA, the CDR3 is TGTGCCAGCAGCCCCAGATTTGACCGGGATGGCTACACCTTC.

The V and J genes are TRBV24-1 and TRBJ1-2; D gene unclear. The ends were cut back, 4 bases at V and 4 bases at J, with 9 bases in the middle. The CDR3 contains 13 residues. Germline lookup yields CDR1 KGHDR and CDR2 SFDVKD. In DNA form, the CDR3 reads TGTGCCACCAGTGAACCCGCGGGCTATGGCTACACCTTC. Its translation: CATSEPAGYGYTF.

The chain couples TRBV5-6 to TRBJ1-5; 10 nucleotides align to TRBD1. Trimming removed 4 bases from V and 6 bases from J; junction bases left unmatched: 10. The CDR3 covers 16 residues. Germline lookup yields CDR1 SGHDT and CDR2 YYEEEE. The CDR3 reads CASSAMGQGYGQPQHF. The DNA of the CDR3 is TGTGCCAGCAGCGCCATGGGACAGGGGTACGGTCAGCCCCAGCATTTT.